This is a list of T cell receptor beta chains from one sample in a study of blood T cell repertoires in COVID-19. Only in-frame clones appear in the TCRdb table, and some are missing; sequencing was by immunoSEQ multiplex PCR. The sample holds about 150,000 clones, 80% to 90% seen once. Sequenced sample: peripheral blood. These receptors were taken from a woman aged 55-69 years with active COVID-19. Both conserved end residues are part of each CDR3. D genes are given only for firm matches. Rows may omit the clone size; those that give it use once, few, many or a size class.

j_call clone_size d_call v_call cdr3_aa cdr3_nt
TRBJ2-3 . . TRBV9 CASSARTAHTDTQYF TGTGCCAGCAGCGCCAGGACAGCCCACACAGATACGCAGTATTTT
TRBJ2-7 . TRBD2 TRBV5-1 CASSREGNYEQYF TGCGCCAGCAGCAGGGAGGGTAACTACGAGCAGTACTTC
TRBJ2-7 once TRBD1 TRBV28 CASSTGTGVYEQYF TGTGCCAGCAGTACCGGGACAGGGGTTTACGAGCAGTACTTC
TRBJ2-3 . . TRBV27 CASSWVRSGTDTQYF TGTGCCAGCAGTTGGGTGCGTAGCGGCACAGATACGCAGTATTTT
TRBJ1-1 . . TRBV18 CASSPQKNTEAFF TGTGCCAGCTCACCTCAGAAGAACACTGAAGCTTTCTTT
TRBJ1-1 . TRBD1 TRBV29-1 CSVEVPTGTPLDTEAFF TGCAGCGTTGAAGTCCCGACAGGGACCCCTTTGGACACTGAAGCTTTCTTT
TRBJ2-1 . . TRBV30 CAAKNSPVSSYNEQFF TGTGCTGCCAAGAATAGCCCAGTTAGTTCCTACAATGAGCAGTTCTTC
TRBJ1-1 . TRBD1 TRBV11-1 CASSLGGQGRTEAFF TGTGCCAGCAGCTTAGGGGGACAGGGACGGACTGAAGCTTTCTTT
TRBJ1-6 . . TRBV5-6 CASSLRQFGDSPLHF TGTGCCAGCAGCTTGAGACAGTTCGGTGATTCACCCCTCCACTTT
TRBJ1-6 once . TRBV5-6 CASSWRQVNNSPLHF TGTGCCAGCAGCTGGCGACAGGTAAATAATTCACCCCTCCACTTT
TRBJ1-2 . . TRBV28 CASSLFRSSGYGYTF TGTGCCAGCAGTTTATTTAGGAGCAGCGGCTATGGCTACACCTTC
TRBJ2-5 . . TRBV24-1 CATSDLHQGNGQETQYF TGTGCCACCAGTGATTTGCACCAGGGGAATGGGCAAGAGACCCAGTACTTC
TRBJ2-1 . TRBD2 TRBV11-1 CASSLKGLNNEQFF TGTGCCAGCAGCTTAAAGGGACTAAACAATGAGCAGTTCTTC
TRBJ1-6 . TRBD1 TRBV9 CASSADREWSPLHF TGTGCCAGCAGCGCCGACAGGGAGTGGTCACCCCTCCACTTT
TRBJ2-7 . . TRBV7-2 CATSGGKASYEQYF TGTGCCACCTCCGGCGGCAAGGCGTCATACGAGCAGTACTTC
TRBJ2-1 . TRBD2 TRBV7-3 CASSRGTSSNEQFF TGTGCCAGCAGCCGAGGGACTAGTAGCAATGAGCAGTTCTTC
TRBJ2-1 . TRBD1 TRBV7-9 CASSQRTGVNGEQFF TGTGCCAGCAGTCAGAGGACAGGGGTTAACGGTGAGCAGTTCTTC
TRBJ2-1 . TRBD2 TRBV6-1 CASSGILAGGYNEQFF TGTGCCAGCAGTGGAATACTAGCGGGAGGCTACAATGAGCAGTTCTTC
TRBJ1-1 . TRBD1 TRBV5-3 CARSPRRGQVNTEAFF TGTGCCAGAAGCCCGAGGAGGGGGCAAGTGAACACTGAAGCTTTCTTT
TRBJ2-4 . TRBD2 TRBV4-1 CASSQPQRGMTKNIQYF TGCGCCAGCAGCCAACCTCAGCGGGGGATGACCAAAAACATTCAGTACTTC
TRBJ1-5 . . TRBV6-5 CASRRGQLNQPQHF TGTGCCAGCAGACGAGGACAGCTCAATCAGCCCCAGCATTTT
TRBJ2-3 . TRBD1 TRBV24-1 CATSALQGAVGDTQYF TGTGCCACCAGTGCCTTACAGGGGGCGGTTGGAGATACGCAGTATTTT
TRBJ2-1 . . TRBV5-1 CASSVAEYYNEQFF TGCGCCAGCAGCGTAGCGGAATACTACAATGAGCAGTTCTTC
TRBJ1-1 . . TRBV11-2 CASSLEGGLMNTEAFF TGTGCCAGCAGCTTAGAGGGTGGACTCATGAACACTGAAGCTTTCTTT
TRBJ2-7 . TRBD1 TRBV28 CASTPGQRTYEQYF TGTGCCAGCACCCCGGGACAGAGAACCTACGAGCAGTACTTC
TRBJ2-7 . TRBD1 TRBV14 CASSQGLFGTGLSYEQYF TGTGCCAGCAGCCAAGGATTGTTTGGGACAGGTTTATCCTACGAGCAGTACTTC
TRBJ2-2 . TRBD1 TRBV6-6 CASSQPGQGPNTGELLF TGTGCCAGCAGTCAACCGGGACAGGGGCCTAACACCGGGGAGCTGCTTTTT
TRBJ2-7 . TRBD2 TRBV28 CASSLVGRGSYEQYF TGTGCCAGCAGTTTAGTCGGGAGGGGTAGCTACGAGCAGTACTTC
TRBJ1-5 few TRBD1 TRBV28 CASSLGPGGGQPQHF TGTGCCAGCAGTTTAGGCCCAGGGGGAGGTCAGCCCCAGCATTTT
TRBJ1-2 . TRBD1 TRBV5-4 CASSSQGARGYTF TGTGCCAGCAGCTCACAGGGGGCGCGCGGCTACACCTTC
TRBJ1-2 . TRBD1 TRBV15 CATSRNLGQHYGYTF TGTGCCACCAGCAGAAACTTGGGACAGCACTATGGCTACACCTTC
TRBJ2-5 . TRBD1 TRBV27 CASSLSTGGWETQYF TGTGCCAGCAGTTTGTCGACAGGGGGCTGGGAGACCCAGTACTTC
TRBJ2-7 . TRBD1 TRBV7-9 CASSLAVGGSYEQYF TGTGCCAGCAGCTTGGCCGTAGGGGGCTCGTACGAGCAGTACTTC
TRBJ1-2 . . TRBV9 CASSVHSLLNYGYTF TGTGCCAGCAGCGTCCACAGCCTCCTAAACTATGGCTACACCTTC
TRBJ2-7 . . TRBV6-2/TRBV6-3 CASSPAPYEQYF TGTGCCAGCAGTCCAGCGCCCTACGAGCAGTACTTC
TRBJ2-1 once . TRBV28 CASSPGVPYNEQFF TGTGCCAGCAGCCCAGGGGTCCCCTACAATGAGCAGTTCTTC
TRBJ2-1 . . TRBV7-3 CASSRWRASSYNEQFF TGTGCCAGCAGCCGCTGGCGGGCAAGCTCCTACAATGAGCAGTTCTTC
TRBJ1-2 . . TRBV6-5 CASREGGFDYGYTF TGTGCCAGCAGGGAGGGAGGGTTCGACTATGGCTACACCTTC